The clone carrying this T cell receptor (beta chain) has only a few counts. By 5'RACE template switching, TCR cDNA was produced, with a universal primer site and UMIs added in the process. TCRdb reanalysed the 5' RACE reads using MiXCR and keeps one entry per CDR3 protein. This sample carries some 320,000 distinct CDR3 sequences, 3.5% to 4.5% of them seen once, and the ten largest clones take roughly 19%. This record belongs to a study of T cells after yellow fever vaccination. The source was PBMCs, collected 15 days after the yellow fever booster vaccination. The TCR was taken from a man in his late teens or twenties who received the YFV17D yellow fever vaccine.

CDR3 in amino acids: CASSFWVGETQYF. The CDR3 DNA reads as TGTGCCAGCAGTTTCTGGGTGGGGGAGACCCAGTACTTC. The gene calls are TRBV27 and TRBJ2-5; D gene uncertain. Germline lookup yields CDR1 MNHEY and CDR2 SMNVEV (reference sequence). Trimming cost V 3 bases and J 5 bases, with 10 bases left between them. The CDR3 totals 13 residues.